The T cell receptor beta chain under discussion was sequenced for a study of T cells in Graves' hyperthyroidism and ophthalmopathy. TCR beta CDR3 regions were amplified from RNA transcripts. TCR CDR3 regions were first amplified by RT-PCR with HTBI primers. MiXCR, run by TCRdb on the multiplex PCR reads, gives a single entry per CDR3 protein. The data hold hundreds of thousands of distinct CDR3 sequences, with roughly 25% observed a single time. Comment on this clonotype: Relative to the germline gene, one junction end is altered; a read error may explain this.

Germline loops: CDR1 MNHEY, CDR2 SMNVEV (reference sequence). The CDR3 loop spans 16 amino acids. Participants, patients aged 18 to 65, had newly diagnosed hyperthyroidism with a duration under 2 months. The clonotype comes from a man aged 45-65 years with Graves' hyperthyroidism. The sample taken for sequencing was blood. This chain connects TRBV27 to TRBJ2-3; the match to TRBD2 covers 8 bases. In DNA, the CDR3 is TGTGCCACCAGTGATGTTAGCGGGACTAGCACAGATACGCAGTATTTT. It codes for CATSDVSGTSTDTQYF.